This T cell receptor (beta chain) appears in the sequencing data of a study of blood T cell repertoires in COVID-19. Study context: COVID-19 samples, acute and convalescent, were from the United States, Italy and Spain. Sources were T cells, B-cell-depleted T cells, or PBMCs; the material itself was cDNA or gDNA.

Source study methods: Nucleated cell counts were estimated from reference gene primer amplification. Data came from immunoSEQ multiplex PCR; TCRdb stores just in-frame clones and leaves some out. V and J calls and clone size are given by that table; D and trimming were obtained from the DNA. Among under 45,000 clones listed, roughly three quarters were seen once. The source material was peripheral blood. This TCR was recovered from a man older than 75 with acute or convalescent COVID-19.

CDR3 sequence: CASSPPGQKEETQYF. As DNA, the CDR3 is TGTGCCAGCTCACCTCCGGGACAGAAAGAAGAGACCCAGTACTTC. The V gene is TRBV18, the J gene TRBJ2-5; 7 bases align to TRBD1. After removal of 3 bases from V and 3 bases from J, the junction contained 7 bases not matched to a gene. The CDR3 is made up of 15 amino acids. CDR1 and CDR2 (germline): KGHSH, LQKENI.